What follows are 11 T cell receptor beta chains derived from one specimen sequenced in a study of tumor and adjacent non-tumor tissue in lung cancer. This sample's RNA came from whole unsorted tissue. The normal lung tissue was taken more than 3 cm from the tumor edge. TCRbeta libraries were built with three rounds of nested PCR, modified from ARM-PCR. A single record per CDR3 protein comes from TCRdb applying MiXCR to the multiplex PCR reads. The data show roughly 75,000 distinct CDR3 sequences, around 70% seen once. Sequencing was carried out using distant non-tumor lung tissue. The origin of the receptors is a woman aged 45-60 years with non-small cell lung cancer.

With regard to this clonotype: At one end the junction does not follow the germline gene, possibly because of a read error. The rearrangement joins TRBV4-2 to TRBJ2-1; 10 bases align to TRBD2. Germline CDR1 reads LGHNA; CDR2 reads YNFKEQ. This CDR3 spans 17 amino acids. In DNA, the CDR3 is TGTGCCAGCAGCCAATATTCAGCTAGCGGGAGTTTGTATGAGCAGTCCTTC. Protein product: CASSQYSASGSLYEQSF.

This clonotype was counted between two and nine times. V usage is TRBV5-6 and J usage is TRBJ1-2; possibly TRBD1 for D (5 bases). Per germline, CDR1 SGHDT and CDR2 YYEEEE. The germline V and J ends were trimmed by 0 bases and 4 bases, with 13 bases remaining between them. This CDR3 has 15 residues. CDR3 protein: CASSLEAGRGYGYTF. The CDR3 nucleotides read TGTGCCAGCAGCTTGGAGGCAGGGAGGGGCTATGGCTACACCTTC.

The rearrangement links TRBV6-6 to TRBJ2-5; 7 nucleotides align to TRBD1. Germline V gene sequence: CDR1 MNHNY, CDR2 SVGAGI (reference sequence). This CDR3 spans 14 amino acids. The trim removed 8 bases at V and 1 base at J, leaving 7 bases unmatched. DNA for the CDR3: TGTGCCAGCGTGCTGACAGGGTCCCAAGAGACCCAGTACTTC. It yields the protein CASVLTGSQETQYF.

Details on this clonotype: A much larger clone is a single base away; this may be a read error. The J gene is TRBJ2-1, the V gene TRBV4-1, with D perhaps matching TRBD2 (5 bases). The CDR3 is made up of 16 amino acids. CDR1 MGHRA and CDR2 YSYEKL come from the germline V gene. Trimming took 0 bases from V and 4 from J, leaving 13 bases between them. The CDR3 loop reads CASSQDASSRYNEQFF. The CDR3 DNA follows: TGCGCCAGCAGCCAAGATGCGTCTAGCCGATACAATGAGCAGTTCTTC.

J is TRBJ2-1 and V is TRBV11-1; D gene uncertain. The length of the CDR3 is 13 residues. V was cut by 7 bases and J by 10 bases, with 17 bases left in between. CDR1 and CDR2 (germline): SGHAT, FQDESV (reference sequence). The CDR3 is CASNFRPGDEQFF. The CDR3 DNA reads as TGTGCCAGCAACTTCCGTCCAGGCGACGAGCAGTTCTTC.

The V call is TRBV7-9, the J call TRBJ1-4; the D gene is possibly TRBD1 (6 bases). The CDR3 loop spans 15 amino acids. V shed 4 bases and J shed 8 bases, with 17 bases lying between them. Germline lookup yields CDR1 SEHNR and CDR2 FQNEAQ (reference sequence). The CDR3: CASSSTTGVGEKLFF. The CDR3 DNA reads as TGTGCCAGCAGCTCCACGACAGGCGTTGGGGAAAAACTGTTTTTT.

This clonotype occurred many times. The rearrangement joins TRBV20-1 to TRBJ2-7, with D perhaps TRBD2 (6 bases). Deletions cut 0 bases from V and 2 bases from J, with 11 bases between. CDR3 length equals 14 residues. Germline V gives CDR1 DFQATT, CDR2 SNEGSKA (reference sequence). The CDR3 DNA reads as TGCAGTGCTAGAGATCGGGGGAAAACCTACGAGCAGTACTTC. This encodes CSARDRGKTYEQYF.

A remark on this clonotype: The junction does not match germline at one end; this may be a read error. The J gene is TRBJ2-7, the V gene TRBV11-2; 13 bases align to TRBD2. The germline gives CDR1 SGHAT, CDR2 FQNNGV. The CDR3 is 14 residues long. The DNA for the CDR3 is TGTGTCAGCAGCTTACTAGCGGGAGGGTACAAGCAGTGCTTC. Its protein product is CVSSLLAGGYKQCF.

Comment on this clonotype: At one end, the junction sequence differs from germline, possibly due to a read error. The V gene is TRBV28, the J gene TRBJ1-1; TRBD1 is a possible D gene (6 bases). This CDR3 is 16 amino acids long. Germline V gene lookup returns CDR1 MDHEN and CDR2 SYDVKM. In nucleotides, the CDR3 is TGTGCCAGCAGTTTACGAGGGGGAGAGATGAACACTGAAGCTATCTTT. Its translation: CASSLRGGEMNTEAIF.

This clonotype occurred many times. The chain joins TRBV20-1 to TRBJ1-1, with D possibly TRBD1 on 6 matching bases. This CDR3 spans 13 amino acids. Germline V gene lookup returns CDR1 DFQATT and CDR2 SNEGSKA (reference sequence). Trimming took 4 bases from V and 5 from J, leaving 14 bases between them. The CDR3 spells CSATGAGKTEAFF. The CDR3 DNA sequence: TGCAGTGCTACGGGGGCGGGGAAGACTGAAGCTTTCTTT.

This clonotype showed up just once. Because it lacks the conserved phenylalanine or tryptophan at the end, this CDR3 is likely a read error. The chain has TRBV28 and TRBJ1-3; 9 positions match TRBD1. Per germline, CDR1 MDHEN and CDR2 SYDVKM. The CDR3 is 15 residues long. For the CDR3, the DNA is TGTGCCAGCAGGATACAGGGGGCCTCTGGAGACACCATATATTAT. It codes for CASRIQGASGDTIYY.